One sample yielded the 30 T cell receptor beta chains listed below, sequenced in a study of cytomegalovirus exposure and HLA in healthy donors (dated by TCRdb to between 2016 and 2019). The library was built by means of the immunoSEQ multiplex PCR assay. For the multiplex PCR, a mixture combining 60 forward primers for TCR Vbeta segments and 13 reverse primers for TCR Jbeta segments was used. TCRdb retrieved this table from immuneACCESS and kept in-frame rearrangements only. Not all clones are present; in checked studies, unresolved V genes account for under half, and no reason is known for the remainder. This sample is represented by around 130,000 clones; approximately 80% of them were singletons. The ten top clones hold 2% to 3% of the sample. The specimen sequenced was PBMCs. The receptors were gathered from a man aged 45-60 years in good health and CMV-seronegative.

This chain connects TRBV9 to TRBJ2-3; 7 bases align to TRBD1. The CDR3 runs to 15 residues. Germline CDR1 SGDLS, CDR2 YYNGEE. The junction had 2 bases not matched to a gene; V was cut back by 0 bases and J by 1 base. CDR3 amino acids: CASSVEGQRTDTQYF. Here the CDR3 DNA reads TGTGCCAGCAGCGTAGAGGGACAGCGCACAGATACGCAGTATTTT.

The rearrangement links TRBV11-1 to TRBJ2-1, with D perhaps matching TRBD2 (6 bases). Between the trimmed V and J ends, which lost 2 bases and 9 bases, there was a span of 11 bases. The CDR3 has 13 residues. The germline V gene has CDR1 SGHAT and CDR2 FQDESV (reference sequence). The CDR3 loop reads CASSLLRGGEQFF. DNA of the CDR3: TGTGCCAGCAGCTTACTGCGGGGCGGTGAGCAGTTCTTC.

This clone turned up a few times. This chain connects TRBV6-5 to TRBJ2-7; 8 nucleotides agree with TRBD2. V shed 2 bases and J 2 bases; nucleotides not matched to a gene: 5. The germline V gene has CDR1 MNHEY and CDR2 SVGAGI. CDR3 size: 15 residues. The CDR3 spells CASSYSLAGAYEQYF. CDR3 sequence (DNA): TGTGCCAGCAGTTACAGCCTAGCGGGTGCCTACGAGCAGTACTTC.

This chain joins TRBV11-2 and TRBJ1-2; D is unresolved. Germline lookup yields CDR1 SGHAT and CDR2 FQNNGV. Trimming removed 3 bases from V and 6 bases from J, with 8 bases in between. This CDR3 comprises 12 residues. Here the CDR3 DNA reads TGTGCCAGCAGCTTTTCTCGCGATGGCTACACCTTC. Amino acids: CASSFSRDGYTF.

The rearrangement uses TRBV29-1 and TRBJ2-3; no definite D call. This CDR3 spans 12 amino acids. V lost 2 bases and J 9 bases, leaving 12 bases between the germline ends. The germline CDR1 and CDR2 sequences are SQVTM and ANQGSEA. This chain's CDR3 is CSVETLLLTQYF. CDR3 DNA sequence: TGCAGCGTTGAAACTCTTCTATTGACGCAGTATTTT.

The genes are TRBV19 and TRBJ1-6; D is perhaps TRBD1 (5 bases). From germline, CDR1 is LNHDA and CDR2 SQIVND (reference sequence). The CDR3 runs 15 residues. V lost 1 base and J 5 bases, leaving 9 bases between the germline ends. Written as DNA, the CDR3 is TGTGCCAGTAGTATAGGGACATCCAATAATTCACCCCTCCACTTT. Translation gives CASSIGTSNNSPLHF.

For this clone: Other DNA variants within this sample encode the same CDR3. The chain carries TRBV30 and TRBJ2-1; 7 bases line up with TRBD1. Per the germline V gene, CDR1 is GTSNPN and CDR2 is SVGIG (reference sequence). The CDR3 has 14 residues. The V and J ends lost 3 bases and 1 base, in that order; junction bases with no gene match: 3. CDR3 in DNA: TGTGCCTGGAGAAGGGACAGTTCCTACAATGAGCAGTTCTTC. Amino acid sequence: CAWRRDSSYNEQFF.

This chain connects TRBV19 to TRBJ2-5, with D possibly TRBD1 on 5 matching bases. CDR1 is LNHDA and CDR2 is SQIVND in the germline V gene (reference sequence). The CDR3 is made up of 15 amino acids. Trimming pared 4 bases from V and 5 bases from J, leaving 17 bases between. The CDR3 DNA sequence: TGTGCCAGTAGTACCGTCGGCTCAGGGAAGGAGACCCAGTACTTC. Its translation: CASSTVGSGKETQYF.

The chain employs TRBV27 and TRBJ1-1; maybe TRBD1 (6 bases). Trimming took 5 bases from V and 3 from J, leaving 10 bases between them. This CDR3 contains 13 residues. Per the germline V gene, CDR1 is MNHEY and CDR2 is SMNVEV (reference sequence). CDR3: CASSANRDTEAFF. The DNA for the CDR3 is TGTGCCAGCAGTGCCAACAGGGACACTGAAGCTTTCTTT.

The chain uses TRBV5-1 and TRBJ1-3; the match to TRBD1 covers 8 bases. Germline V gives CDR1 SGHRS, CDR2 YFSETQ. This CDR3 is 18 amino acids long. Trimming took 0 bases from V and 0 from J; bases not matched to a gene: 8. CDR3 protein: CASSLGGRGRPSGNTIYF. The DNA for the CDR3 is TGCGCCAGCAGCTTGGGAGGCAGGGGGCGCCCCTCTGGAAACACCATATATTTT.

Remarks on this clone: An end of the junction does not agree with germline; a read error may underlie this. The V call is TRBV7-9, the J call TRBJ2-5; D call uncertain. The germline CDR1 and CDR2 sequences are SEHNR and FQNEAQ (reference sequence). The CDR3 has 13 amino acids. As DNA, the CDR3 is TGTTCCAGCAGCTTTGTGAGTGAAGAGACCCAGTACTTC. Translated, it gives CSSSFVSEETQYF.

The V gene is TRBV9, the J gene TRBJ2-2; 10 nucleotides match TRBD1. V dropped 1 base and J dropped 5; count of bases not matched to a gene: 2. The germline V gene has CDR1 SGDLS and CDR2 YYNGEE. The CDR3 has 15 amino acids. This CDR3 reads CASSVRTGGTGELFF. The DNA of the CDR3 is TGTGCCAGCAGCGTAAGGACAGGGGGAACCGGGGAGCTGTTTTTT.

V gene TRBV7-8 combines with J gene TRBJ2-7, with 9 bases lining up with TRBD2. Trimming at V came to 4 bases and at J to 0 bases, leaving 10 bases not matched to a gene. The CDR3 loop spans 17 amino acids. Germline CDR1 and CDR2: SGHVS and FQNEAQ. CDR3 protein: CASSSRTSATISYEQYF. The CDR3 bases are TGTGCCAGCAGCTCGAGGACTAGCGCGACAATCTCCTACGAGCAGTACTTC.

The V and J genes are TRBV18 and TRBJ2-3; possibly TRBD2 for D (5 bases). Trimming took 4 bases from V and 5 from J, leaving 10 bases between them. CDR3 length: 13 amino acids. CDR1 KGHSH and CDR2 LQKENI come from the germline V gene. The CDR3 region has the DNA TGTGCCAGCTCACAAGAGGGTGTAGATACGCAGTATTTT. Protein product: CASSQEGVDTQYF.

V gene TRBV7-9 combines with J gene TRBJ1-3, with TRBD1 matching 7 bases. The CDR3 contains 14 residues. V shed 5 bases and J 0 bases; nucleotides not matched to a gene: 1. The V gene's germline CDR1 is SEHNR and CDR2 FQNEAQ (reference sequence). The CDR3 here is CASSQGVSGNTIYF. DNA of the CDR3: TGTGCCAGCAGCCAGGGGGTCTCTGGAAACACCATATATTTT.

This chain links TRBV7-6 with TRBJ2-5; 9 nucleotides line up with TRBD2. This CDR3 has 19 amino acids. Germline V gene data show CDR1 as SGHVS and CDR2 as FNYEAQ. V shed 1 base, J shed 2 bases, and the junction held 14 bases outside the gene matches. In nucleotides, the CDR3 is TGTGCCAGCAGCTTAGGTCGGTCGGGTAGCGGGGGCCTACAAGAGACCCAGTACTTC. Its translation: CASSLGRSGSGGLQETQYF.

The chain uses TRBV11-2 and TRBJ2-3, with 7 bases matching TRBD2. The CDR3 has 15 residues. Germline V lookup: CDR1 SGHAT, CDR2 FQNNGV. Trimming removed 3 bases from V and 3 bases from J; junction bases left unmatched: 6. CDR3 DNA sequence: TGTGCCAGCAGCTTTGGCGGGGGATGGACAGATACGCAGTATTTT. Translation: CASSFGGGWTDTQYF. Drawing the rest from reference TRBV11-2 and TRBJ2-3, the complete variable domain is EAGVAQSPRYKIIEKRQSVAFWCNPISGHATLYWYQQILGQGPKLLIQFQNNGVVDDSQLPKDRFSAERLKGVDSTLKIQPAKLEDSAVYLCASSFGGGWTDTQYFGPGTRLTVL.

The chain joins TRBV7-6 to TRBJ2-3; TRBD2 aligns across 8 bases. The CDR3 consists of 14 residues. V trimming: 4 bases; J trimming: 4 bases; junction bases outside the gene matches: 4. Germline assignment: CDR1 SGHVS and CDR2 FNYEAQ. In DNA form, the CDR3 reads TGTGCCAGCAGCTCGGGGGGGGGTGCAGATACGCAGTATTTT. Translated, it gives CASSSGGGADTQYF. The whole variable domain, filled in from reference TRBV7-6 and TRBJ2-3, reads GAGVSQSPRYKVTKRGQDVALRCDPISGHVSLYWYRQALGQGPEFLTYFNYEAQQDKSGLPNDRFSAERPEGSISTLTIQRTEQRDSAMYRCASSSGGGADTQYFGPGTRLTVL.

The chain employs TRBV6-5 and TRBJ1-6; TRBD1 aligns across 10 bases. The J segment lost 9 bases and the V segment lost 5 bases, leaving 7 bases of the junction unmatched. Germline V gives CDR1 MNHEY, CDR2 SVGAGI. The CDR3 contains 15 residues. The CDR3 protein is CASSKGDRGSSPLHF. CDR3 coding DNA: TGTGCCAGCAGTAAGGGGGACAGGGGCAGTTCACCCCTCCACTTT.

The chain employs TRBV5-6 and TRBJ2-3; TRBD2 might be the D (6 bases). V was clipped by 1 base and J by 4 bases, with 16 bases between them. The CDR3 is 16 amino acids. The V gene's germline CDR1 is SGHDT and CDR2 YYEEEE. CDR3: CASSLRVWGVPDTQYF. The CDR3 DNA follows: TGTGCCAGCAGCTTGAGGGTTTGGGGGGTACCAGATACGCAGTATTTT.

The sample holds a few counts of this clone. The chain has TRBV5-1 and TRBJ1-2; maybe TRBD1 (6 bases). Trimming removed 0 bases from V and 14 bases from J, with 17 bases in between. Germline lookup yields CDR1 SGHRS and CDR2 YFSETQ. The length of the CDR3 is 13 residues. CDR3 loop: CASSLAGRGTGTF. In nucleotides, the CDR3 is TGCGCCAGCAGCTTGGCTGGCAGGGGCACTGGGACCTTC. Variable domain in full (rest from reference TRBV5-1 and TRBJ1-2): KAGVTQTPRYLIKTRGQQVTLSCSPISGHRSVSWYQQTPGQGLQFLFEYFSETQRNKGNFPGRFSGRQFSNSRSEMNVSTLELGDSALYLCASSLAGRGTGTFGSGTRLTVV.

This clone was counted once. The chain has TRBV19 and TRBJ2-5, with 8 positions matching TRBD1. CDR1 and CDR2 from the germline V gene are LNHDA and SQIVND (reference sequence). The V gene end was trimmed by 8 bases and the J gene end by 0 bases; junction bases not matched to a gene: 5. The CDR3 loop spans 14 amino acids. CDR3 loop: CASRDRMYQETQYF. CDR3 bases: TGTGCCAGTCGGGACAGGATGTACCAAGAGACCCAGTACTTC.

This chain uses TRBV5-1 with TRBJ2-1; 7 bases are shared with TRBD1. This CDR3 has 15 amino acids. The germline gives CDR1 SGHRS, CDR2 YFSETQ. The J segment lost 0 bases and the V segment lost 7 bases, leaving 7 bases of the junction unmatched. Here the CDR3 reads CASGVRGFSYNEQFF. Here the CDR3 DNA reads TGCGCCAGCGGCGTCAGGGGGTTCTCCTACAATGAGCAGTTCTTC.

The gene calls are TRBV29-1 and TRBJ2-3, with D possibly being TRBD2 (7 bases). The length of the CDR3 is 14 residues. V was pared by 6 bases and J by 4 bases, with 17 bases between. CDR1 and CDR2 from the germline V gene are SQVTM and ANQGSEA. CDR3 residues: CSVGGGVHADTQYF. Written as DNA, the CDR3 is TGCAGCGTAGGGGGGGGCGTCCACGCAGATACGCAGTATTTT.

A word on this clone: One junction end does not reproduce the germline sequence, and a read error may be involved. Different DNA sequences within this sample yield the same CDR3. The V and J genes are TRBV30 and TRBJ1-6, with 7 nucleotides matching TRBD1. The CDR3 consists of 12 residues. CDR1 GTSNPN and CDR2 SVGIG come from the germline V gene (reference sequence). CDR3 protein: CAGDRANSPLHF. The CDR3 nucleotides are TGTGCCGGCGACAGGGCGAATTCCCCCCTCCACTTT.

The chain links TRBV19 to TRBJ1-6; TRBD1 might be the D (6 bases). V dropped 2 bases and J dropped 8 bases, with 13 bases sitting between them. The CDR3 extends over 15 amino acids. Looked up from germline, CDR1 is LNHDA and CDR2 is SQIVND (reference sequence). In DNA form, the CDR3 reads TGTGCCAGTAGTATACGCGACAGGAACGATTCACCCCTCCACTTT. Protein sequence: CASSIRDRNDSPLHF.

For this clone: Other DNA sequences in this specimen translate into the identical CDR3. J is TRBJ2-1 and V is TRBV5-4, with TRBD1 identical over 9 bases. The CDR3 runs to 15 residues. Germline-derived CDR1 and CDR2 are SGHNT and YYREEE (reference sequence). V lost 5 bases to trimming and J lost 4 bases; unmatched junction nucleotides: 7. The CDR3 reads CASSSDRGGYNEQFF. The CDR3 DNA follows: TGTGCCAGCAGTTCCGACAGGGGGGGTTACAATGAGCAGTTCTTC.

The count of this clone is one. CDR3 amino acids: CASSYGHLGETQYF. As DNA, the CDR3 is TGTGCCAGCAGCTATGGACACCTTGGAGAGACCCAGTACTTC. The V call is TRBV7-2, the J call TRBJ2-5; perhaps TRBD1 as D (5 bases). The CDR3 runs to 14 residues. Trimming removed 4 bases at V and 4 bases at J, with 13 bases between. Germline loops: CDR1 SGHTA, CDR2 FQGNSA.

For this clone: This specimen includes other DNA sequences encoding the same CDR3. The genes are TRBV7-9 and TRBJ1-6; 8 bases are shared with TRBD1. Germline V gene lookup returns CDR1 SEHNR and CDR2 FQNEAQ (reference sequence). CDR3 length equals 14 residues. Unmatched junction bases numbered 2, after V lost 3 bases and J lost 7 bases. The CDR3 reads CASSFGQGNSPLHF. In DNA, the CDR3 is TGTGCCAGCAGCTTCGGACAGGGCAATTCACCCCTCCACTTT.

This clone is a singleton in its sample. V usage is TRBV18 and J usage is TRBJ1-3; D unresolved. This CDR3 is 17 amino acids long. Germline V lookup: CDR1 KGHSH, CDR2 LQKENI. V dropped 3 bases and J dropped 0 bases, with 15 bases sitting between them. Here the CDR3 DNA reads TGTGCCAGCTCACCGGCAGGTCCCAAACACTCTGGAAACACCATATATTTT. Its protein is CASSPAGPKHSGNTIYF.